The present T cell receptor beta chain was sequenced within a study of blood T cell dynamics during melanoma immunotherapy. Per the germline V gene, CDR1 is SGHRS and CDR2 is YFSETQ. The V gene lost 3 bases and the J gene lost 8 bases, with 6 bases spanning the gap. This CDR3 region has 11 residues. Profiled with immunoSEQ multiplex PCR; TCRdb holds only in-frame clones, not every one. Altogether fewer than 30,000 clones are present, over 80% being singletons, with the ten largest covering 10%. As for time point: week 3, after first cycle of checkpoint inhibitor. Response was assessed by RECIST 1.1 at 12 weeks, except a couple of rapid progressors.

V is TRBV5-1 and J is TRBJ2-1; TRBD2 might be the D (5 bases). The sequencing used blood, collected from a patient treated with checkpoint blockade. The TCR was taken from a human donor with melanoma. This CDR3 reads CASSSEDEQFF. Here the CDR3 DNA reads TGCGCCAGCAGCTCGGAGGATGAGCAGTTCTTC.